This TCR beta chain was sequenced in a study of identical twins. Overall study findings and caveats: With monozygotic twins, out-of-frame TCR alpha sharing exceeded what models estimated. Low generation probability was overrepresented in out-of-frame alpha sequences shared by twins. In drawing conclusions, the study used cross-sectional statistical analysis and did not follow the same donors. Analyses of zero insertions could, in part, be confounded by invariant MAIT and iNKT cells.

This clonotype was picked up a small number of times. The antigen is undetermined. Via MiXCR, TCRdb re-called the 5' RACE reads, giving one row per CDR3 protein. The sample lists approximately 600,000 distinct CDR3 sequences; just over 7% were seen once. The CDR3 loop spans 13 amino acids. Trimming stripped 1 base from V and 7 bases from J, with 11 bases between. From germline, CDR1 is DFQATT and CDR2 SNEGSKA (reference sequence). The same sample was also studied in work on yellow fever vaccine responses in identical twins.

The sequence derives from a woman aged 18-30 years in good health. The chain joins TRBV20-1 to TRBJ1-5; perhaps TRBD1 as D (6 bases). Material: PBMCs. The CDR3 DNA reads TGCAGTGCTAGAGGGGGGCGAGGCCAGCCCCAGCATTTT. This codes for CSARGGRGQPQHF.